This T cell receptor beta chain was obtained from a study of T cell changes during pregnancy in multiple sclerosis. This table comes from immunoSEQ multiplex PCR, and its TCRdb copy is limited to in-frame clones, with some not included. Found here are 50,000 to 70,000 clones, 80% to 95% of them singletons; the top ten hold about 0.93%. The CDR3 is 14 amino acids. Germline V gives CDR1 SNHLY, CDR2 FYNNEI. This clone was picked up one time. Sequence at one end of the junction differs from germline and may be a read error. Other nucleotide sequences from this sample produce the same CDR3. This TCR was sampled from a female donor with multiple sclerosis, enrolled in a pregnancy study. This specimen was peripheral blood, taken in the first trimester of pregnancy. The gene calls are TRBV2 and TRBJ1-2; TRBD1 matches at 8 bases. This CDR3 is CASKQDRATYGYTF. Written as DNA, the CDR3 is TGCGCCAGCAAGCAGGACAGGGCAACCTATGGCTACACCTTC.